This TCR beta chain was obtained from a study of CD8+ T cells in alopecia areata. Study-level information: The duration of tofacitinib was 6 to 18 months, with 6 months off drug afterward.

General study findings and limits: Among the top 100, expanded CD8+ clones were significantly decreased by tofacitinib, as was scalp clonality. Scalp sequencing also captures normal skin's resident alphabeta T cells.

Stated treatment: oral pan-JAK inhibitor, 5-10 mg twice daily. Extraction and reverse transcription of RNA yielded cDNA as the sequencing template. Produced via immunoSEQ multiplex PCR; TCRdb's table is partial and in-frame only. The table records approximately 150,000 clones, 58% of them present only once. Comments on this clone: The antigen is unknown.

Germline-derived CDR1 and CDR2 are GTSNPN and SVGIG (reference sequence). This CDR3 contains 12 residues. V was shortened by 1 base and J by 5 bases, with 5 bases between the two germline ends. This chain uses TRBV30 with TRBJ1-4; D unresolved. This TCR derives from a human donor with alopecia areata. The sequences come from CD4+ T cells sorted from blood, collected at roughly week 58, from a patient treated with tofacitinib. In nucleotides, the CDR3 is TGTGCCTGGAGTGGGGTAAATGAAAAACTGTTTTTT. It encodes CAWSGVNEKLFF.